The 23 T cell receptor beta chains below all came from one sample that was sequenced in a study of blood T cells in healthy people across ages. A sample-barcoded 5' primer and a J-beta primer mix were used in a second PCR of roughly 7 to 11 cycles. TCRdb independently ran MiXCR on the 5' RACE reads; one entry per CDR3 protein. This sample yields roughly 790,000 distinct CDR3 sequences, of which around 46% are seen a single time; 20% to 25% belongs to the top ten. The sequencing input was blood. All receptors derive from a woman aged 55-69 years in good health.

This clonotype was observed at least ten times. The chain links TRBV4-2 to TRBJ1-2; a weak D match, TRBD1 (6 bases). The V gene's germline CDR1 is LGHNA and CDR2 YNFKEQ. Between the trimmed V and J ends, which lost 0 bases and 6 bases, there was a span of 14 bases. There are 15 residues in the CDR3. DNA of the CDR3: TGTGCCAGCAGCCAAGAGGGGGGGCGCTCAGATGGCTACACCTTC. Encoded protein: CASSQEGGRSDGYTF.

V is TRBV7-2 and J is TRBJ2-4; 12 positions agree with TRBD2. The end of the DNA aligns better with TRBJ2-7, so the J call may be wrong. CDR1 SGHTA and CDR2 FQGNSA come from the germline V gene. The CDR3 contains 16 residues. The CDR3 here is CASSSKLAGGFYEQYF. For the CDR3, the DNA is TGTGCCAGCAGCTCGAAACTAGCGGGGGGTTTCTACGAGCAGTACTTC.

The table lists this clonotype with many counts. The chain is built from TRBV10-3 and TRBJ2-3; no clear D gene. Germline CDR1 and CDR2: ENHRY and SYGVKD. The CDR3 length is 12 residues. Trimming removed 3 bases at V and 6 bases at J, with 7 bases between. As DNA, the CDR3 is TGTGCCATCAGTGACCTCGACGATACGCAGTATTTT. It yields the protein CAISDLDDTQYF.

V gene TRBV6-1 combines with J gene TRBJ2-1; TRBD2 matches at 13 bases. CDR3 length: 15 amino acids. Trimming cost V 1 base and J 6 bases; bases outside gene matches: 0. From germline, CDR1 is MNHNS and CDR2 SASEGT. CDR3 DNA sequence: TGTGCCAGCAGTGAAGGGACTAGCGGGAGCAATGAGCAGTTCTTC. This sequence encodes CASSEGTSGSNEQFF.

Ten or more counts support this clonotype. The chain combines TRBV7-2 with TRBJ2-7, with D tentatively TRBD2 (6 bases). V lost 5 bases and J lost 3, with 17 bases in between. This CDR3 spans 15 amino acids. Germline values: CDR1 SGHTA, CDR2 FQGNSA. The CDR3 region has the DNA TGTGCCAGCAGCCCACACCGGGACTCCTTCTACGAGCAGTACTTC. Protein: CASSPHRDSFYEQYF.

The chain recombines TRBV6-2 or TRBV6-3 with TRBJ2-5, with D hard to call. The CDR3 spans 12 residues. Germline-derived CDR1 and CDR2 are MNHEY and SVGEGT. V gave up 6 bases and J gave up 3 bases, with 8 bases separating them. DNA for the CDR3: TGTGCCAGCAGGGGATACGAAGAGACCCAGTACTTC. It is translated as CASRGYEETQYF.

The chain carries TRBV2 and TRBJ2-1, with 8 bases that match TRBD2. The CDR3 has 14 amino acids. The germline CDR1 and CDR2 sequences are SNHLY and FYNNEI. J was trimmed by 5 bases and V by 9 bases; bases with no gene match: 9. Here the CDR3 DNA reads TGTGCCAGTAAGACTGAGCGGGAGAACAATGAGCAGTTCTTC. Protein: CASKTERENNEQFF.

This chain connects TRBV7-2 to TRBJ2-1, with 8 bases that match TRBD1. This CDR3 contains 16 residues. Germline-derived CDR1 and CDR2 are SGHTA and FQGNSA. The trim removed 4 bases at V and 8 bases at J, leaving 13 bases unmatched. CDR3 nucleotides: TGTGCCAGCAGCTCGGGTGTCGACAGGGGAAACGATGAGCAGTTCTTC. Translation gives CASSSGVDRGNDEQFF.

The rearrangement uses TRBV29-1 and TRBJ2-3, with 10 nucleotides matching TRBD1. Unmatched junction bases numbered 15, after V lost 6 bases and J lost 6 bases. CDR3 length: 16 residues. The germline V gene has CDR1 SQVTM and CDR2 ANQGSEA. The CDR3 loop is CSVVDPGQGQRDTQYF. The CDR3 DNA reads as TGCAGCGTCGTCGATCCGGGACAGGGGCAAAGGGATACGCAGTATTTT.

This clonotype was recorded a few times. V is TRBV20-1 and J is TRBJ1-2, with no clear D. The V end was cut by 6 bases, the J end by 2 bases, with 13 bases between. The CDR3 has 13 residues. Germline V CDR1 and CDR2: DFQATT, SNEGSKA (reference sequence). The CDR3 here is CSAAAEFNYGYTF. CDR3 nucleotide sequence: TGCAGTGCCGCGGCAGAGTTCAACTATGGCTACACCTTC.

This clonotype has a single count. A read error is possible here, since a much larger clone lies one base away. The chain uses TRBV3-1 and TRBJ1-1, with TRBD1 as a possible D gene (6 bases). The CDR3 consists of 14 residues. Trimming left V 3 bases short and J 7 bases short, with 15 bases between. The germline V gene encodes CDR1 LGHDT and CDR2 YNNKEL (reference sequence). CDR3 bases: TGTGCCAGCAGCCAGCGACCGGAACAGGGTGAAGCTTTCTTT. It yields the protein CASSQRPEQGEAFF.

There are a few counts of this clonotype. V usage is TRBV27 and J usage is TRBJ2-5, with D hard to call. The CDR3 has 12 residues. CDR1 and CDR2 (germline): MNHEY, SMNVEV (reference sequence). Trimming stripped 6 bases from V and 5 bases from J, with 10 bases between. CDR3 region: CASRGFAETQYF. The CDR3 region has the DNA TGTGCCAGCAGAGGTTTCGCGGAGACCCAGTACTTC.

Concerning this clonotype itself: Just one base apart from a much larger clone, this may be a read error. The CDR3 region is CASKITRSSYNEQYF. CDR3 DNA sequence: TGTGCCAGCAAAATTACTCGGAGCTCCTACAATGAGCAGTACTTC. This rearrangement joins TRBV27 to TRBJ2-1; D is undetermined. The end of the DNA aligns better with TRBJ2-7, so the J call may be wrong. The length of the CDR3 is 15 residues. Germline CDR1 and CDR2: MNHEY and SMNVEV (reference sequence).

This clonotype was seen ten or more times. The J gene is TRBJ2-1, the V gene TRBV29-1; D unclear. CDR3 length equals 13 residues. V was shortened by 5 bases and J by 9 bases, with 17 bases between the two germline ends. Germline V gene data show CDR1 as SQVTM and CDR2 as ANQGSEA. The CDR3 loop reads CSVHFPRHREQFF. The CDR3, as DNA: TGCAGCGTTCATTTTCCCCGGCATCGTGAGCAGTTCTTC.

There are many counts of this clonotype. The rearrangement uses TRBV12-3 or TRBV12-4 and TRBJ2-3; D gene ambiguous. V was shortened by 5 bases and J by 2 bases, with 8 bases between the two germline ends. The CDR3 is made up of 13 amino acids. This chain's CDR3 is CASSTQDTDTQYF. DNA of the CDR3: TGTGCCAGCAGTACGCAGGACACAGATACGCAGTATTTT.

The chain links TRBV29-1 to TRBJ2-3; TRBD2 aligns across 10 bases. Germline CDR1 reads SQVTM; CDR2 reads ANQGSEA. With V trimmed by 4 bases and J by 4 bases, 2 bases remained unmatched. The CDR3 is made up of 13 amino acids. In DNA form, the CDR3 reads TGCAGCGTTGGGACTAGCGGCGCAGATACGCAGTATTTT. Translated: CSVGTSGADTQYF.

J is TRBJ2-3 and V is TRBV12-3 or TRBV12-4; D uncertain. The CDR3 is 15 residues long. With 5 bases removed from V and 3 bases from J, the gap between germline ends came to 15 bases. The CDR3 is CASSPRRSSTDTQYF. CDR3 in DNA: TGTGCCAGCAGTCCGAGACGGAGCTCTACAGATACGCAGTATTTT.

The chain couples TRBV11-2 to TRBJ2-1, with TRBD2 matching over 11 bases. J lost 9 bases, V lost 5 bases, and 9 bases had no gene match. The CDR3 has 15 amino acids. CDR1 is SGHAT and CDR2 is FQNNGV in the germline V gene. CDR3 amino acids: CASSPSGGTSSEQFF. CDR3 DNA: TGTGCCAGCAGCCCTAGCGGGGGGACTAGCTCTGAGCAGTTCTTC.

The gene calls are TRBV9 and TRBJ2-6; TRBD2 might be the D (6 bases). Germline V gives CDR1 SGDLS, CDR2 YYNGEE. Trimming left V 4 bases short and J 2 bases short, with 10 bases between. The CDR3 runs to 15 residues. As DNA, the CDR3 is TGTGCCAGCAGCCTTCGGGAGACTGGGGCCAACGTCCTGACTTTC. Translated, it gives CASSLRETGANVLTF.

About this clonotype: Relative to the germline gene, one junction end is altered; a read error may explain this. This chain joins TRBV2 and TRBJ2-3, with D possibly matching TRBD1 (6 bases). CDR1 SNHLY and CDR2 FYNNEI come from the germline V gene. The CDR3 runs 12 residues. The CDR3 spells CARGGNTDTQYF. The CDR3 region has the DNA TGCGCTAGAGGGGGAAACACAGATACGCAGTATTTT.

As DNA, the CDR3 is TGCAGTGCTAGAGATGGGGGGACTAGCACAGATACGCAGTATTTT. Its translation is CSARDGGTSTDTQYF. The chain carries TRBV20-1 and TRBJ2-3, with D perhaps TRBD2 (6 bases). This CDR3 comprises 15 residues. Trimming removed 0 bases at V and 0 bases at J, with 10 bases between. Germline V lookup: CDR1 DFQATT, CDR2 SNEGSKA (reference sequence).

The chain combines TRBV29-1 with TRBJ2-7; 10 bases agree with TRBD2. The CDR3 consists of 15 residues. The V gene's germline CDR1 is SQVTM and CDR2 ANQGSEA. The ends lost 3 bases at V and 7 bases at J; junction bases unmatched: 12. This chain's CDR3 is CSVDLAGAGHNEQYF. The CDR3 DNA is TGCAGCGTTGACCTAGCGGGGGCAGGGCACAATGAGCAGTACTTC.

This clonotype appeared a few times. The chain employs TRBV18 and TRBJ2-1; 7 bases match TRBD2. Germline V lookup: CDR1 KGHSH, CDR2 LQKENI. The ends lost 2 bases at V and 7 bases at J; junction bases unmatched: 5. The CDR3 has 14 amino acids. As DNA, the CDR3 is TGTGCCAGCTCACCATTAAGCGGGATAAATGAGCAGTTCTTC. Translation gives CASSPLSGINEQFF. The full variable domain, completed using reference TRBV18 and TRBJ2-1, is NAGVMQNPRHLVRRRGQEARLRCSPMKGHSHVYWYRQLPEEGLKFMVYLQKENIIDESGMPKERFSAEFPKEGPSILRIQQVVRGDSAAYFCASSPLSGINEQFFGPGTRLTVL.